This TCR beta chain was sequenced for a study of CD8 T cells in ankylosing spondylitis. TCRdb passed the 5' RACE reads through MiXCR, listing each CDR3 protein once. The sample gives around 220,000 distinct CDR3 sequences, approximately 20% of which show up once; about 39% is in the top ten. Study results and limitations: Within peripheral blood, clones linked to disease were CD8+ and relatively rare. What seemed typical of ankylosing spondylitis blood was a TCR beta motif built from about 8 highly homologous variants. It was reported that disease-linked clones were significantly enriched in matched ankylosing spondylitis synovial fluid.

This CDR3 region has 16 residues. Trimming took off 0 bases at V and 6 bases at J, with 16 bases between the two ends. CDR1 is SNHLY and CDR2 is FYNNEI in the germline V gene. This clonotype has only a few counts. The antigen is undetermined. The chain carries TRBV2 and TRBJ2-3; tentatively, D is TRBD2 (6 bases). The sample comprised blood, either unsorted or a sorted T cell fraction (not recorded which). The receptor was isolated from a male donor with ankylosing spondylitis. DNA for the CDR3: TGTGCCAGCAGTGAAGCGCAGTCCCTAGCGCAGGATACGCAGTATTTT. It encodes CASSEAQSLAQDTQYF.